Following are 31 T cell receptor beta chains from one sample sequenced in a study of T cell changes during pregnancy in multiple sclerosis. Clones were read by immunoSEQ multiplex PCR, and TCRdb kept only the in-frame ones, dropping some. The table has around 47,000 clones, about 96% seen once. Sequenced material: peripheral blood, taken in the second trimester of pregnancy. The receptors originated from a female donor with multiple sclerosis, enrolled in a pregnancy study.

For the CDR3, the DNA is TGTGCCAGTAGTCCCCGGGACATCCGTAACTATGGCTACACCTTC. It codes for CASSPRDIRNYGYTF. This rearrangement joins TRBV19 to TRBJ1-2, with D tentatively TRBD1 (6 bases). The CDR3 has 15 residues. Germline V CDR1 and CDR2: LNHDA, SQIVND (reference sequence). V lost 5 bases, J lost 1 base, and 14 bases lay in between. The entire variable domain, with the rest obtained from reference TRBV19 and TRBJ1-2, is as follows: DGGITQSPKYLFRKEGQNVTLSCEQNLNHDAMYWYRQDPGQGLRLIYYSQIVNDFQKGDIAEGYSVSREKKESFPLTVTSAQKNPTAFYLCASSPRDIRNYGYTFGSGTRLTVV.

V gene TRBV29-1 combines with J gene TRBJ2-1, with 8 nucleotides matching TRBD2. There are 13 residues in the CDR3. In germline, CDR1 is SQVTM, CDR2 ANQGSEA. Trimming took 3 bases from V and 5 from J; bases not matched to a gene: 3. The DNA of the CDR3 is TGCAGCGTTGAGGGGACTAGGAACAATGAGCAGTTCTTC. Its protein is CSVEGTRNNEQFF.

The chain links TRBV18 to TRBJ1-1, with 7 bases identical to TRBD1. Germline assignment: CDR1 KGHSH and CDR2 LQKENI. Trimming took 2 bases from V and 4 from J; bases not matched to a gene: 4. The CDR3 loop spans 14 amino acids. Written as DNA, the CDR3 is TGTGCCAGCTCACCAAACAGGGGCCTCACTGAAGCTTTCTTT. As protein: CASSPNRGLTEAFF.

The chain links TRBV7-6 to TRBJ2-7; D possibly corresponds to TRBD1 (5 bases). Trimming cost V 5 bases and J 0 bases, with 11 bases left between them. Germline V gene sequence: CDR1 SGHVS, CDR2 FNYEAQ. This CDR3 is built from 14 residues. This CDR3 is CASSPRQGSYEQYF. Here the CDR3 DNA reads TGTGCCAGCAGCCCCCGCCAGGGCTCCTACGAGCAGTACTTC.

V gene TRBV10-3 combines with J gene TRBJ2-1; 13 nucleotides agree with TRBD2. The CDR3 sequence is 14 residues long. Germline V gene sequence: CDR1 ENHRY, CDR2 SYGVKD. The CDR3 sequence is CASGTSGVYDEQFF. The CDR3 DNA sequence: TGTGCAAGCGGGACTAGCGGGGTGTATGATGAGCAGTTCTTC.

The V gene is TRBV6-1, the J gene TRBJ2-1; D is possibly TRBD2 (6 bases). Germline lookup yields CDR1 MNHNS and CDR2 SASEGT. V was cut by 0 bases and J by 9 bases, with 12 bases left in between. The CDR3 covers 14 residues. The CDR3 nucleotides read TGTGCCAGCAGTGAAGCCCTGACTAGATTTGAGCAGTTCTTC. It translates to CASSEALTRFEQFF.

The chain joins TRBV29-1 to TRBJ2-7; TRBD1 aligns across 8 bases. CDR1 is SQVTM, CDR2 ANQGSEA, per germline. Trimming at V came to 3 bases and at J to 7 bases, leaving 5 bases not matched to a gene. The CDR3 has 12 amino acids. CDR3 nucleotide sequence: TGCAGCGTTGAGGCAGGGGGCGTAGAGCAGTACTTC. This sequence encodes CSVEAGGVEQYF.

The chain combines TRBV11-3 with TRBJ2-1; 8 bases agree with TRBD1. Germline CDR1 SGHNT, CDR2 YENEEA. CDR3 length equals 13 residues. The V and J ends lost 2 bases and 7 bases, in that order; junction bases with no gene match: 1. The CDR3 DNA reads TGTGCCAGCAGCTTACAGGGGGCTAATGAGCAGTTCTTC. This translates into CASSLQGANEQFF.

This sequence joins TRBV16 and TRBJ2-1, with D possibly matching TRBD2 (5 bases). Germline V gives CDR1 KGHSY, CDR2 FQNENV. The V end was cut by 7 bases, the J end by 5 bases, with 15 bases between. There are 14 residues in the CDR3. CDR3 coding DNA: TGTGCCAGCACGCGCTCGAGGACTCACAATGAGCAGTTCTTC. Protein sequence: CASTRSRTHNEQFF.

This chain connects TRBV6-4 to TRBJ2-3; D perhaps matches TRBD1 (6 bases). The germline CDR1 and CDR2 sequences are MRHNA and SNTAGT. V was clipped by 0 bases and J by 3 bases, with 25 bases between them. CDR3 length: 20 amino acids. The CDR3 DNA sequence: TGTGCCAGCAGTGACTCGATTCTTCCCCCCGTTGAGGGGGAGACAGATACGCAGTATTTT. It specifies CASSDSILPPVEGETDTQYF.

The V and J genes are TRBV7-6 and TRBJ1-2; D is unclear. Germline CDR1 SGHVS, CDR2 FNYEAQ. This CDR3 region has 15 residues. V shed 1 base and J shed 4 bases, with 13 bases lying between them. The CDR3 coding sequence is TGTGCCAGCAGCTTAGTGAGTGACAACCTCTATGGCTACACCTTC. Translated: CASSLVSDNLYGYTF.

CDR3 protein: CSVGQGVYEQYF. The CDR3 bases are TGCAGCGTTGGACAGGGGGTCTACGAGCAGTACTTC. V gene TRBV29-1 combines with J gene TRBJ2-7; TRBD1 matches at 9 bases. The V segment lost 4 bases and the J segment 3 bases; nucleotides outside the gene matches: 1. CDR3 size: 12 residues. Germline CDR1 and CDR2: SQVTM and ANQGSEA.

The genes are TRBV28 and TRBJ2-7, with D perhaps TRBD1 (6 bases). CDR3 length: 13 residues. CDR1 is MDHEN and CDR2 is SYDVKM in the germline V gene. Trimming took off 2 bases at V and 4 bases at J, with 9 bases between the two ends. The CDR3 region has the DNA TGTGCCAGCAGTTTAACAGGGCAATACGAGCAGTACTTC. It translates to CASSLTGQYEQYF.

The J gene is TRBJ2-7, the V gene TRBV18, with 9 bases aligning to TRBD1. V shed 4 bases, J shed 6 bases, and the junction held 7 bases outside the gene matches. Germline lookup yields CDR1 KGHSH and CDR2 LQKENI. The CDR3 totals 14 residues. The CDR3 DNA is TGTGCCAGCTCACTGGGACAGGGTGGCCCCGAGCAGTACTTC. Protein product: CASSLGQGGPEQYF.

The J gene is TRBJ2-1, the V gene TRBV19, with 13 bases matching TRBD2. The CDR3 spans 15 residues. Germline CDR1 LNHDA, CDR2 SQIVND (reference sequence). Losses at the gene ends were 9 bases for V and 2 bases for J; bases not matched to a gene: 4. CDR3 DNA sequence: TGTGCCAGCCGGACTAGCGGGAGCCCCTACAATGAGCAGTTCTTC. Protein: CASRTSGSPYNEQFF. The full variable domain, completed using reference TRBV19 and TRBJ2-1, is DGGITQSPKYLFRKEGQNVTLSCEQNLNHDAMYWYRQDPGQGLRLIYYSQIVNDFQKGDIAEGYSVSREKKESFPLTVTSAQKNPTAFYLCASRTSGSPYNEQFFGPGTRLTVL.

The J gene is TRBJ2-5, the V gene TRBV6-1; D is uncertain. The CDR3 is made up of 12 amino acids. Germline V gene lookup returns CDR1 MNHNS and CDR2 SASEGT. The V gene lost 1 base and the J gene lost 6 bases, with 6 bases spanning the gap. Written as DNA, the CDR3 is TGTGCCAGCAGTGAAGGGCCGAAGACCCAGTACTTC. Protein sequence: CASSEGPKTQYF.

The J gene is TRBJ2-3, the V gene TRBV29-1; tentative D call: TRBD1 (6 bases). The germline V gene encodes CDR1 SQVTM and CDR2 ANQGSEA. Trimming cost V 8 bases and J 3 bases, with 21 bases left between them. The CDR3 length is 15 residues. For the CDR3, the DNA is TGCAGCAGTGTGAGTTGGGGGCGGAGGACAGATACGCAGTATTTT. Translation gives CSSVSWGRRTDTQYF.

The chain couples TRBV27 to TRBJ2-7; D not certain. The CDR3 has 12 amino acids. The germline gives CDR1 MNHEY, CDR2 SMNVEV (reference sequence). The ends were cut back, 7 bases at V and 2 bases at J, with 9 bases in the middle. The DNA of the CDR3 is TGTGCCAGCAAGTCAGTAACCTACGAGCAGTACTTC. Amino acids: CASKSVTYEQYF.

This rearrangement joins TRBV4-1 to TRBJ2-3; 9 bases match TRBD2. This CDR3 spans 18 amino acids. Per the germline V gene, CDR1 is MGHRA and CDR2 is YSYEKL. V lost 0 bases to trimming and J lost 1 base; unmatched junction nucleotides: 8. This CDR3 reads CASSQDRIAGERTDTQYF. The CDR3, as DNA: TGCGCCAGCAGCCAAGATAGGATAGCGGGGGAGCGCACAGATACGCAGTATTTT.

The J gene is TRBJ2-1, the V gene TRBV10-3; D might be TRBD2 (6 bases). The V end lost 3 bases, the J end lost 9 bases, and 9 bases lay between the germline ends. This CDR3 has 12 residues. Per germline, CDR1 ENHRY and CDR2 SYGVKD. CDR3 amino acids: CAISDLASEQFF. The CDR3 bases are TGTGCCATCAGTGACCTAGCGAGTGAGCAGTTCTTC.

In its sample, this clone was seen once. The chain combines TRBV9 with TRBJ2-1; the match to TRBD2 covers 8 bases. The V segment lost 4 bases and the J segment 3 bases; nucleotides outside the gene matches: 12. Germline V gene data show CDR1 as SGDLS and CDR2 as YYNGEE. CDR3 size: 17 residues. The chain's CDR3 is CASSPPGGSLLYNEQFF. DNA for the CDR3: TGTGCCAGCAGCCCCCCGGGGGGGAGCCTCCTCTACAATGAGCAGTTCTTC.

CDR3 region: CAWPAEVRECQPQHF. In DNA, the CDR3 is TGTGCCTGGCCTGCCGAGGTCAGAGAATGTCAGCCCCAGCATTTT. The genes are TRBV30 and TRBJ1-5; D gene ambiguous. This CDR3 comprises 15 residues. Germline V gene data show CDR1 as GTSNPN and CDR2 as SVGIG (reference sequence). V was trimmed by 5 bases and J by 6 bases, leaving 20 bases between them. The whole variable domain, filled in from reference TRBV30 and TRBJ1-5, reads SQTIHQWPATLVQPVGSPLSLECTVEGTSNPNLYWYRQAAGRGLQLLFYSVGIGQISSEVPQNLSASRPQDRQFILSSKKLLLSDSGFYLCAWPAEVRECQPQHFGDGTRLSIL.

The V call is TRBV13, the J call TRBJ2-1; D call uncertain. Germline V gene lookup returns CDR1 PRHDT and CDR2 FYEKMQ (reference sequence). V lost 6 bases to trimming and J lost 2 bases, with 20 bases between them. This CDR3 spans 17 amino acids. The CDR3 reads CASSSRWRGGAYNEQFF. CDR3 nucleotides: TGTGCCAGCAGTTCTAGGTGGAGAGGCGGAGCCTACAATGAGCAGTTCTTC.

The V gene is TRBV21-1, the J gene TRBJ1-1; the D call in the table, TRBD1, was not verified against the DNA. TRBV21-1 is labeled a pseudogene. The CDR3 covers 12 residues. This CDR3 reads CASSNVDSGAFF. The CDR3 coding sequence is TGTGCCAGCAGCAATGTAGACTCAGGGGCTTTCTTT.

The V and J genes are TRBV29-1 and TRBJ2-3; D remains unclear. The CDR3 extends over 12 amino acids. Germline V CDR1 and CDR2: SQVTM, ANQGSEA. V was pared by 7 bases and J by 1 base, with 9 bases between. This CDR3 reads CSEILGTDTQYF. In nucleotides, the CDR3 is TGCAGCGAGATTTTAGGCACAGATACGCAGTATTTT.

The J gene is TRBJ1-1, the V gene TRBV2; a weak D match, TRBD1 (6 bases). The germline gives CDR1 SNHLY, CDR2 FYNNEI. With 6 bases removed from V and 5 bases from J, the gap between germline ends came to 19 bases. The CDR3 is 15 residues long. The CDR3 reads CASSYRSGGITEAFF. CDR3 DNA sequence: TGTGCCAGCAGCTACCGATCGGGGGGCATAACTGAAGCTTTCTTT.

The genes are TRBV5-1 and TRBJ2-7, with D possibly being TRBD2 (6 bases). Germline V gene data show CDR1 as SGHRS and CDR2 as YFSETQ. The V gene lost 6 bases and the J gene lost 4 bases, with 11 bases spanning the gap. The CDR3 extends over 12 amino acids. CDR3 sequence reads: CASNGGNYEQYF. The CDR3 nucleotides read TGCGCCAGCAATGGGGGGAATTACGAGCAGTACTTC.

The chain combines TRBV18 with TRBJ1-1; tentative D call: TRBD1 (6 bases). The germline CDR1 and CDR2 sequences are KGHSH and LQKENI. The CDR3 spans 15 residues. The ends were cut back, 3 bases at V and 0 bases at J, with 11 bases in the middle. The CDR3 reads CASSPMTGVNTEAFF. The CDR3 bases are TGTGCCAGCTCACCCATGACAGGAGTGAACACTGAAGCTTTCTTT.

The rearrangement uses TRBV13 and TRBJ2-7; 8 positions agree with TRBD1. Germline V gene lookup returns CDR1 PRHDT and CDR2 FYEKMQ (reference sequence). The CDR3 is made up of 14 amino acids. V gave up 9 bases and J gave up 2 bases; unmatched junction bases: 9. In DNA form, the CDR3 reads TGTGCCAGTCGAAAGGGACAGGCGACCTACGAGCAGTACTTC. Translating gives CASRKGQATYEQYF.

The CDR3 nucleotides are TGTGCCACCAGCAGAGATAGTAGGGGCACTGAAGCTTTCTTT. Amino acid sequence: CATSRDSRGTEAFF. J is TRBJ1-1 and V is TRBV15; tentative D call: TRBD1 (5 bases). Trimming stripped 0 bases from V and 4 bases from J, with 9 bases between. This CDR3 has 14 residues. Germline V gene sequence: CDR1 LNHNV, CDR2 YYDKDF (reference sequence).

This clone was seen a single time. Its ends do not fully match the called genes, so a read error is possible. The chain uses TRBV7-2 and TRBJ2-1, with 7 bases fitting TRBD1. CDR3 length equals 16 residues. Germline CDR1 SGHTA, CDR2 FQGNSA. The CDR3 nucleotides read TGTGCCAGCGGCTTCCCTCCCGGGACAGTGCCGTTTGAGCAGTTCTTC. The encoded protein is CASGFPPGTVPFEQFF.